This paragraph covers one T cell receptor (beta chain) sequence. These data originate in a study of human T cells and chemical hapten exposure. For the study at large: How much TCR each sample yielded varied, mostly because pooled library volumes differed slightly.

Noted time point: healthy volunteer bleed at 2 weeks. The authors extracted total RNA from unfractionated whole blood. Germline V CDR1 and CDR2: MNHNS, SASEGT. Deletions cut 3 bases from V and 13 bases from J, with 20 bases between. CDR3 length equals 14 residues. A single record per CDR3 protein comes from TCRdb applying MiXCR to the RACE reads. This sample yields some 120,000 distinct CDR3 sequences, of which approximately 8.3% are seen a single time; 1.5% to 2% belongs to the top ten. Material for sequencing was whole blood. The clonotype comes from a male donor in good health. Some clones in this sample may be carry-over from other donors' samples. The rearrangement uses TRBV6-1 and TRBJ2-3; D may be TRBD2 (5 bases). This chain's CDR3 is CASSDRSEARRKYF. CDR3 DNA sequence: TGTGCCAGCAGTGATAGGTCGGAGGCTCGACGGAAGTATTTT.